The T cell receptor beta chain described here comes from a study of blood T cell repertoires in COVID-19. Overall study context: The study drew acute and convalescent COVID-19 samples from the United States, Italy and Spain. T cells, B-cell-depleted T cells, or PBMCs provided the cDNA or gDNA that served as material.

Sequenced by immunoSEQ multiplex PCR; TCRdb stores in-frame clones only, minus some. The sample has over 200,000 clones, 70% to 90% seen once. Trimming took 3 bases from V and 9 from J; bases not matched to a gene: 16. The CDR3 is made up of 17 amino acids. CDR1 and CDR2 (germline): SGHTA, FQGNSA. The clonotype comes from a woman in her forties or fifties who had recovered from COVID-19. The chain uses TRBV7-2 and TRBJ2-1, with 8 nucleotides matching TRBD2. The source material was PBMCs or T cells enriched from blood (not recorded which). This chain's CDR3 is CASSLTTGTSRYGEQFF. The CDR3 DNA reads TGTGCCAGCAGCTTGACAACCGGGACTAGTAGATATGGTGAGCAGTTCTTC.